This TCR beta chain was identified during a study of blood T cell repertoires in COVID-19. Study-level background: Specimens from acute and convalescent COVID-19 originated in the United States, Italy and Spain. T cells, B-cell-depleted T cells, or PBMCs supplied cDNA or gDNA.

Repertoires were generated with immunoSEQ multiplex PCR, while TCRdb's copy carries only in-frame clones and drops some. This table has roughly 100,000 clones, 81% appearing once. Sequencing was done on a sample of peripheral blood. The source is an elderly man with acute or convalescent COVID-19.

CDR3 DNA: TGCGCCAGCAGCTTTGCTAGCGGTTCGAGCTCCTACAATGAGCAGTTCTTC. Translation gives CASSFASGSSSYNEQFF. The chain joins TRBV5-1 to TRBJ2-1, with 7 nucleotides matching TRBD2. Germline V gene data show CDR1 as SGHRS and CDR2 as YFSETQ. After removal of 2 bases from V and 0 bases from J, the junction contained 8 bases not matched to a gene. This CDR3 is built from 17 residues.